This T cell receptor beta chain was recovered during a study of Ad26.COV2.S vaccination and SARS-CoV-2 variants. Study-wide results and caveats: Post-vaccination spike-specific CD8+ and CD4+ T cell responses reportedly had substantial breadth. The placebo group had lower spike-specific TCR breadth than the vaccine recipients did. Vaccinees and placebo recipients showed similar non-spike TCR breadth.

Specified treatment: about 20 received Ad26.COV2.S at low or high dose, single or two shots; 5 received placebo; per-sample allocation not given. Sampling took place 63 days after the first vaccine or placebo injection. It was Wuhan-strain SARS-CoV-2 spike that the Ad26 vaccine vector expressed. The CDR3 runs to 16 residues. V was pared by 4 bases and J by 4 bases, with 13 bases of the junction left unmatched. Per the germline V gene, CDR1 is SGHAT and CDR2 is FQNNGV. Turning to this clone: What it recognizes is unknown.

Assay: immunoSEQ multiplex PCR; the TCRdb copy retains only in-frame clones and omits some. This table holds some 420,000 clones, roughly 90% found once. Sequenced material: peripheral blood, taken in a trial of Ad26.COV2.S vaccine versus placebo. The chain has TRBV11-2 and TRBJ2-7, with 7 bases identical to TRBD2. The sequence was obtained from a person between 18 and 60 years old who received the Ad26.COV2.S COVID-19 vaccine or a placebo. Here the CDR3 reads CASSSQPDPGGYEQYF. The CDR3 DNA sequence: TGTGCCAGCAGCTCACAACCGGACCCGGGGGGTTACGAGCAGTACTTC.